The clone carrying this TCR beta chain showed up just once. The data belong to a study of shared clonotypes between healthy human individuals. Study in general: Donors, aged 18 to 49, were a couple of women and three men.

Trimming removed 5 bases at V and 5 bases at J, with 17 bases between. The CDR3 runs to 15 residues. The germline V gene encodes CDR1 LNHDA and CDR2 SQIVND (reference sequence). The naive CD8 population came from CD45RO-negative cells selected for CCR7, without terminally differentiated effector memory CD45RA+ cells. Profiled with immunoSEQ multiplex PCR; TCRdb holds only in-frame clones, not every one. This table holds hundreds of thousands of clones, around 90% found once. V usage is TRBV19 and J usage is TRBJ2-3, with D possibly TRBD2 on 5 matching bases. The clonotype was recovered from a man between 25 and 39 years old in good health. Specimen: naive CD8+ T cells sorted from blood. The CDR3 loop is CASSVLALPKDTQYF. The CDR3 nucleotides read TGTGCCAGTAGTGTCCTAGCCCTTCCTAAAGATACGCAGTATTTT. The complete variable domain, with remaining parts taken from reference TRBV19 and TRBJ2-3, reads DGGITQSPKYLFRKEGQNVTLSCEQNLNHDAMYWYRQDPGQGLRLIYYSQIVNDFQKGDIAEGYSVSREKKESFPLTVTSAQKNPTAFYLCASSVLALPKDTQYFGPGTRLTVL.